A single sample is the source of the 5 T cell receptor beta chains below, sequenced in a study of a mutant IDH1 vaccine in newly diagnosed glioma. Profiled with immunoSEQ multiplex PCR; TCRdb holds only in-frame clones, not every one. The sample carries about 35,000 clones, around four fifths recorded once. Time point meaning: baseline, week 1 (first vaccination visit). This sample's treatment: pre-vaccination baseline after standard-of-care therapy. The sequences come from peripheral blood mononuclear cells (PBMCs), collected from a glioma patient treated with radiotherapy, temozolomide or both. Source of these receptors: a man aged 45-60 years with glioma. Some clones in this sample may be carry-over from other donors' samples.

This rearrangement joins TRBV18 to TRBJ2-3, with D uncertain. This CDR3 spans 12 amino acids. V was clipped by 6 bases and J by 5 bases, with 9 bases between them. The germline gives CDR1 KGHSH, CDR2 LQKENI. CDR3 nucleotide sequence: TGTGCCAGCTCCCCCAGTTTAGATACGCAGTATTTT. It is translated as CASSPSLDTQYF.

This clone showed up just a few times. J is TRBJ1-6 and V is TRBV4-1; D not resolved. Per the germline V gene, CDR1 is MGHRA and CDR2 is YSYEKL. Trimming removed 0 bases at V and 8 bases at J, with 2 bases between. The CDR3 runs 12 residues. The CDR3 sequence is CASSQDYSPLHF. CDR3 in DNA: TGCGCCAGCAGCCAAGATTATTCACCCCTCCACTTT.

The chain employs TRBV2 and TRBJ2-7; perhaps TRBD1 as D (6 bases). Germline CDR1 and CDR2: SNHLY and FYNNEI. The CDR3 has 14 amino acids. V was trimmed by 6 bases and J by 5 bases, leaving 17 bases between them. The CDR3 DNA is TGTGCCAGCAGCTCCCGGGGCAGGGGAGACGAGCAGTACTTC. Translating gives CASSSRGRGDEQYF.

The rearrangement joins TRBV5-1 to TRBJ1-1; no definite D call. From germline, CDR1 is SGHRS and CDR2 YFSETQ. The CDR3 length is 14 residues. Trimming took off 2 bases at V and 0 bases at J, with 8 bases between the two ends. The CDR3 region is CASSFTFMNTEAFF. The CDR3 region has the DNA TGCGCCAGCAGCTTCACATTTATGAACACTGAAGCTTTCTTT.

The chain recombines TRBV9 with TRBJ2-3; weak D call: TRBD2 (6 bases). Germline CDR1 reads SGDLS; CDR2 reads YYNGEE. Trimming stripped 4 bases from V and 3 bases from J, with 12 bases between. The CDR3 length is 14 residues. CDR3 nucleotide sequence: TGTGCCAGCAGCCCCCCTGGGGGGACAGATACGCAGTATTTT. It specifies CASSPPGGTDTQYF.